A single sample gave rise to the 19 T cell receptor beta chains below, sequenced in a study of CD4 T cell repertoires in COVID-19. Clones were read by immunoSEQ multiplex PCR, and TCRdb kept only the in-frame ones, dropping some. The table lists over 75,000 clones, under 90% of them singletons. This specimen consisted of CD4+ T cells from peripheral blood, obtained after recovery from COVID-19. Receptors originate from a human donor who had COVID-19.

To note about this clone: Other DNA sequences in the same sample also yield this CDR3. This chain connects TRBV30 to TRBJ1-1, with a weak D call TRBD1 (5 bases). This CDR3 comprises 13 residues. Trimming removed 3 bases at V and 5 bases at J, with 13 bases between. Germline V gene lookup returns CDR1 GTSNPN and CDR2 SVGIG (reference sequence). This chain's CDR3 is CAWSGQGGTEAFF. For the CDR3, the DNA is TGTGCCTGGAGCGGGCAGGGAGGAACTGAAGCTTTCTTT.

This clone showed up just once. Here the CDR3 reads CASNMGRGGTQYF. DNA of the CDR3: TGTGCCAGTAATATGGGACGGGGTGGTACGCAGTATTTT. V and J are TRBV19 and TRBJ2-3, with D perhaps given as TRBD1 or TRBD2 (5 bases each). V was shortened by 7 bases and J by 8 bases, with 16 bases between the two germline ends. The germline gives CDR1 LNHDA, CDR2 SQIVND (reference sequence). CDR3 length: 13 amino acids. Looking up the rest from reference TRBV19 and TRBJ2-3 gives the full variable domain: DGGITQSPKYLFRKEGQNVTLSCEQNLNHDAMYWYRQDPGQGLRLIYYSQIVNDFQKGDIAEGYSVSREKKESFPLTVTSAQKNPTAFYLCASNMGRGGTQYFGPGTRLTVL.

The chain is built from TRBV24-1 and TRBJ1-2; 8 bases map to TRBD1. V lost 1 base and J lost 3; bases outside the gene matches: 6. The CDR3 extends over 16 amino acids. CDR1 and CDR2 from the germline V gene are KGHDR and SFDVKD. CDR3 in DNA: TGTGCCACCAGTGATTTAGGACAGGGTCCCTACTATGGCTACACCTTC. This codes for CATSDLGQGPYYGYTF.

This clone was recorded a few times. The rearrangement links TRBV11-2 to TRBJ1-5; D ambiguous. Germline CDR1 SGHAT, CDR2 FQNNGV. The CDR3 loop spans 16 amino acids. Trimming took 1 base from V and 0 from J, leaving 10 bases between them. The CDR3 sequence is CASSLGWGTSNQPQHF. CDR3 sequence (DNA): TGTGCCAGCAGCTTAGGTTGGGGAACTAGCAATCAGCCCCAGCATTTT. The full variable domain, in which reference TRBV11-2 and TRBJ1-5 provide the parts outside the CDR3, is EAGVAQSPRYKIIEKRQSVAFWCNPISGHATLYWYQQILGQGPKLLIQFQNNGVVDDSQLPKDRFSAERLKGVDSTLKIQPAKLEDSAVYLCASSLGWGTSNQPQHFGDGTRLSIL.

This clone occurred a few times. The V gene is TRBV6-5, the J gene TRBJ1-5, with a possible D match to TRBD1 (5 bases). Trimming took 9 bases from V and 2 from J, leaving 17 bases between them. The CDR3 extends over 15 amino acids. CDR1 is MNHEY, CDR2 SVGAGI, per germline. Written as DNA, the CDR3 is TGTGCCAGTCGCCCAGCAGGGTCCGGCAATCAGCCCCAGCATTTT. Residues: CASRPAGSGNQPQHF.

This chain joins TRBV6-1 and TRBJ2-7; 7 bases fit TRBD2. V lost 2 bases and J lost 0; bases outside the gene matches: 4. There are 15 residues in the CDR3. Looked up from germline, CDR1 is MNHNS and CDR2 is SASEGT. The CDR3 bases are TGTGCCAGCAGTGAACGGGGGGAGAGCTCCTACGAGCAGTACTTC. Translating gives CASSERGESSYEQYF.

The chain employs TRBV14 and TRBJ2-1; D gene unclear. CDR1 and CDR2 from the germline V gene are SGHDN and FVKESK. Trimming pared 1 base from V and 9 bases from J, leaving 13 bases between. The CDR3 has 14 residues. The CDR3 protein is CASSQVTQMGEQFF. CDR3 nucleotides: TGTGCCAGCAGCCAAGTGACTCAGATGGGTGAGCAGTTCTTC.

The rearrangement joins TRBV20-1 to TRBJ1-2; the D is unclear. This CDR3 region has 13 residues. Germline-derived CDR1 and CDR2 are DFQATT and SNEGSKA (reference sequence). Trimming shortened V by 3 bases and J by 5 bases, and 13 bases separated the two germline ends. CDR3 sequence reads: CSASSGGPYGYTF. In DNA, the CDR3 is TGCAGTGCTAGTTCGGGAGGGCCTTATGGCTACACCTTC.

V is TRBV7-9 and J is TRBJ1-2; D is uncertain. With 4 bases removed from V and 4 bases from J, the gap between germline ends came to 10 bases. Germline lookup yields CDR1 SEHNR and CDR2 FQNEAQ (reference sequence). The CDR3 consists of 13 residues. The CDR3 loop reads CASSSTEIYGYTF. In nucleotides, the CDR3 is TGTGCCAGCAGCTCTACTGAGATCTATGGCTACACCTTC.

This clone was picked up a small number of times. The chain combines TRBV19 with TRBJ1-3; possibly TRBD1 for D (6 bases). CDR1 and CDR2 from the germline V gene are LNHDA and SQIVND (reference sequence). The CDR3 has 16 amino acids. V shed 5 bases and J shed 0 bases, with 14 bases lying between them. The CDR3 DNA reads as TGTGCCAGTAGTGTTACAGGGAGCTTCTCTGGAAACACCATATATTTT. Its protein product is CASSVTGSFSGNTIYF.

The chain uses TRBV6-5 and TRBJ2-1, with D possibly being TRBD2 (5 bases). Trimming removed 6 bases at V and 5 bases at J, with 11 bases between. The CDR3 contains 13 residues. CDR1 and CDR2 from the germline V gene are MNHEY and SVGAGI. The CDR3 reads CASRRAHNNEQFF. The DNA for the CDR3 is TGTGCCAGCAGGCGGGCGCACAACAATGAGCAGTTCTTC.

This clone appeared a single time. This chain connects TRBV7-3 to TRBJ2-1, with 7 bases identical to TRBD1. Germline V CDR1 and CDR2: SGHTA, FQGTGA. The CDR3 length is 16 residues. V was clipped by 6 bases and J by 2 bases; unmatched bases: 10. The DNA of the CDR3 is TGTGCCAGCAGTCCTATCGGGACAGTAACCTACAATGAGCAGTTCTTC. Translation gives CASSPIGTVTYNEQFF.

The chain employs TRBV7-6 and TRBJ2-5; 9 positions agree with TRBD2. There are 16 residues in the CDR3. V gave up 1 base and J gave up 3 bases; unmatched junction bases: 6. Germline loops: CDR1 SGHVS, CDR2 FNYEAQ. The CDR3 loop is CASSLGLADHEETQYF. The CDR3 coding sequence is TGTGCCAGCAGCTTAGGACTAGCGGACCACGAAGAGACCCAGTACTTC.

This chain uses TRBV7-9 with TRBJ1-2; weak D call: TRBD1 (6 bases). Looked up from germline, CDR1 is SEHNR and CDR2 is FQNEAQ (reference sequence). This CDR3 region has 18 residues. Trimming removed 1 base at V and 2 bases at J, with 20 bases between. Here the CDR3 reads CASSLGGDIRAENYGYTF. The CDR3 DNA reads TGTGCCAGCAGCTTAGGGGGGGACATCAGGGCTGAAAACTATGGCTACACCTTC.

V and J are TRBV6-5 and TRBJ1-3; TRBD1 is a possible D gene (5 bases). The germline CDR1 and CDR2 sequences are MNHEY and SVGAGI. Trimming stripped 8 bases from V and 2 bases from J, with 13 bases between. This CDR3 has 14 residues. CDR3 amino acids: CASRREDAGNTIYF. The CDR3 DNA reads TGTGCCAGCCGCAGGGAAGATGCTGGAAACACCATATATTTT.

V gene TRBV9 combines with J gene TRBJ1-1, with D perhaps matching TRBD1 (5 bases). CDR1 and CDR2 (germline): SGDLS, YYNGEE. The CDR3 spans 12 residues. V gave up 1 base and J gave up 7 bases, with 8 bases separating them. The CDR3 loop reads CASSVTGGEAFF. In nucleotides, the CDR3 is TGTGCCAGCAGCGTAACAGGCGGTGAAGCTTTCTTT.

V is TRBV3-1 (or the pseudogene TRBV3-2) and J is TRBJ1-2; D is possibly TRBD1 (5 bases). V lost 4 bases to trimming and J lost 6 bases, with 15 bases between them. Germline V CDR1 and CDR2: LGHDT, YNNKEL (reference sequence). This CDR3 comprises 14 residues. The CDR3 sequence: CASSRDPSSHGYTF. CDR3 bases: TGTGCCAGCAGCCGGGACCCAAGTTCTCATGGCTACACCTTC.

This chain joins TRBV10-3 and TRBJ2-1; no clear D. Germline V gene data show CDR1 as ENHRY and CDR2 as SYGVKD. This CDR3 spans 16 amino acids. V lost 3 bases to trimming and J lost 7 bases, with 19 bases between them. CDR3 region: CAISETSDQPPNEQFF. The CDR3 DNA reads as TGTGCCATCAGTGAAACGTCGGACCAACCCCCAAATGAGCAGTTCTTC.

The chain has TRBV29-1 and TRBJ1-5; D is undetermined. The germline gives CDR1 SQVTM, CDR2 ANQGSEA. V lost 4 bases and J lost 11, with 15 bases in between. The CDR3 is 12 amino acids. The CDR3 reads CSVVDPGSAQHF. CDR3 in DNA: TGCAGCGTTGTTGACCCGGGGTCAGCCCAGCATTTT.